This T cell receptor beta chain was found in a study of T cells in Graves' hyperthyroidism and ophthalmopathy. Overall study findings and caveats: Researchers report that a 13 V-J model separated ophthalmopathy from stable hyperthyroidism.

Trimming left V 5 bases short and J 1 base short, with 10 bases between. The CDR3 extends over 14 amino acids. Germline CDR1 and CDR2: ENHRY and SYGVKD. Across 18 months, stable Graves' hyperthyroidism was marked by no progression to ophthalmopathy. Patients aged 18 to 65 with hyperthyroidism were newly diagnosed, with duration under 2 months. The authors obtained PBMCs from about 9 ml of fresh peripheral blood. Researchers took RNA transcripts and amplified the TCR beta CDR3 regions from them. RT-PCR in the first round (using the HTBI primer set) targeted the TCR CDR3. TCRdb processed the multiplex PCR reads anew with MiXCR; each CDR3 protein has one entry. The data show roughly 630,000 distinct CDR3 sequences, approximately 14% seen once. This clonotype has at least ten counts. The antigen remains unidentified.

The receptor's source is a woman aged 30 to 39 with Graves' hyperthyroidism. This chain links TRBV10-3 with TRBJ2-3; D is unclear. Sequencing was performed on blood. CDR3 loop: CAISNAAGTDTQYF. CDR3 nucleotides: TGTGCCATCAGTAATGCGGCGGGCACAGATACGCAGTATTTT.